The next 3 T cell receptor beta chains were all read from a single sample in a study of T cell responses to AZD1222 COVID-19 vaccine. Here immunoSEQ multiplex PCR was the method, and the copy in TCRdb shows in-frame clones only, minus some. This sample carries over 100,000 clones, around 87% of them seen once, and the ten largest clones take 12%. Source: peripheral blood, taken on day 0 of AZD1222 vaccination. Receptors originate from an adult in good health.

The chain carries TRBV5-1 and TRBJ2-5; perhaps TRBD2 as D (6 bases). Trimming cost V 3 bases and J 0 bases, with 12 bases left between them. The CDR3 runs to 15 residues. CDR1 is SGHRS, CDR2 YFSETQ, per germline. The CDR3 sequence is CASSWRTGDQETQYF. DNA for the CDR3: TGCGCCAGCAGCTGGAGAACGGGGGACCAAGAGACCCAGTACTTC.

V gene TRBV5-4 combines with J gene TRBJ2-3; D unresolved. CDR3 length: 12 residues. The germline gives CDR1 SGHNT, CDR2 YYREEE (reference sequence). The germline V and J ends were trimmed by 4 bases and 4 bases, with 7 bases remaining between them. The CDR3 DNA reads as TGTGCCAGCAGCGTCGATTCAGATACGCAGTATTTT. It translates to CASSVDSDTQYF.

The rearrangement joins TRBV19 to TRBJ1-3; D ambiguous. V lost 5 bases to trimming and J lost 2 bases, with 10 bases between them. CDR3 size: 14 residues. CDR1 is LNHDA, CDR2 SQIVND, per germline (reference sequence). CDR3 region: CASSPGRTGNTIYF. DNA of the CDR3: TGTGCCAGTAGTCCCGGGCGGACTGGAAACACCATATATTTT.